This T cell receptor beta chain was identified in a study of cytomegalovirus exposure and HLA in healthy donors. The overall study: Genetic ancestry analysis placed approximately 78% of the 300 to 500 donors that were genotyped in the Caucasian-associated cluster. Study-wide results and limits: Per published reports, the classifier diagnosed cytomegalovirus status with high specificity and sensitivity. The authors considered a cluster of highly shared sequence variants likely to be a sequencing artifact.

Per the germline V gene, CDR1 is MNHEY and CDR2 is SVGAGI. V lost 0 bases and J lost 1; bases outside the gene matches: 5. There are 16 residues in the CDR3. 13 Jbeta primers and 60 Vbeta primers were used for the PCR. Only in-frame clones appear in the TCRdb table, and some are missing; sequencing was by immunoSEQ multiplex PCR. The sample has about 160,000 clones; approximately 70% are singletons. This clone was found once. What it binds is not known. Material for sequencing was PBMCs. This clonotype was obtained from a man aged 40-50 years in good health and CMV-seropositive. This sequence joins TRBV6-5 and TRBJ1-1; 7 bases align to TRBD1. This chain's CDR3 is CASSYSPGQPNTEAFF. The CDR3 DNA follows: TGTGCCAGCAGTTACTCACCGGGACAGCCGAACACTGAAGCTTTCTTT.